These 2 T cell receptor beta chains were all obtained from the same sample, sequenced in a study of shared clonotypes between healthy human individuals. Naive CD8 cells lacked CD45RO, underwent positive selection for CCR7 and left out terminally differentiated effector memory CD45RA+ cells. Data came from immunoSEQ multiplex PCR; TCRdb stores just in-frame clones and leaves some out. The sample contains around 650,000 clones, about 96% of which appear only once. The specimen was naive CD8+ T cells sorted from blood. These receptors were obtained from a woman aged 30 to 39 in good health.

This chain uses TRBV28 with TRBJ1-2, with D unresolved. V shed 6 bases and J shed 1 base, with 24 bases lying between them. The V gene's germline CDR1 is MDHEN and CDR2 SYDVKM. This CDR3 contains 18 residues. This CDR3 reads CASSPSFLGPNFNYGYTF. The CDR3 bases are TGTGCCAGCAGCCCCTCCTTTCTCGGCCCGAACTTTAACTATGGCTACACCTTC.

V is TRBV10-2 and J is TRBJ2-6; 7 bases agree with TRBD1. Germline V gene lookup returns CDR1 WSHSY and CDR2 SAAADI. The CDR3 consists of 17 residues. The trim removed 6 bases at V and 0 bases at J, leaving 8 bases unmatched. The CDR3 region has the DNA TGCGCCAGCAGACGGGACAGAAGCTCCTCTGGGGCCAACGTCCTGACTTTC. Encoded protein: CASRRDRSSSGANVLTF.